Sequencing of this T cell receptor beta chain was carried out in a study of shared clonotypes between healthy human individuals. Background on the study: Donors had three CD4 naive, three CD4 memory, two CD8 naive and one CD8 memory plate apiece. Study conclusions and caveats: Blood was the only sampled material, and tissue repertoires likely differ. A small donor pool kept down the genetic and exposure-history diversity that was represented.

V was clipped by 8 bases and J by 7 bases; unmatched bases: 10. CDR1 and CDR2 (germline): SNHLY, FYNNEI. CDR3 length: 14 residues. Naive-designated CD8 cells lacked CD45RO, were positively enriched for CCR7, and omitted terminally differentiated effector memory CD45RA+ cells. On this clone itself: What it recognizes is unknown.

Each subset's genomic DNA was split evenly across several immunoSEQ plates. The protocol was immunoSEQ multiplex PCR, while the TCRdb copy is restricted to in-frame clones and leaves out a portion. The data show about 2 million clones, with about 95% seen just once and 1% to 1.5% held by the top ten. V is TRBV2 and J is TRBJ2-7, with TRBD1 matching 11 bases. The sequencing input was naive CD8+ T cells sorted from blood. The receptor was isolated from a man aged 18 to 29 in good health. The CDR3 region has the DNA TGTGCCAGCGGCCCCGGGACAGGGGGTCGAGAGCAGTACTTC. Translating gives CASGPGTGGREQYF.